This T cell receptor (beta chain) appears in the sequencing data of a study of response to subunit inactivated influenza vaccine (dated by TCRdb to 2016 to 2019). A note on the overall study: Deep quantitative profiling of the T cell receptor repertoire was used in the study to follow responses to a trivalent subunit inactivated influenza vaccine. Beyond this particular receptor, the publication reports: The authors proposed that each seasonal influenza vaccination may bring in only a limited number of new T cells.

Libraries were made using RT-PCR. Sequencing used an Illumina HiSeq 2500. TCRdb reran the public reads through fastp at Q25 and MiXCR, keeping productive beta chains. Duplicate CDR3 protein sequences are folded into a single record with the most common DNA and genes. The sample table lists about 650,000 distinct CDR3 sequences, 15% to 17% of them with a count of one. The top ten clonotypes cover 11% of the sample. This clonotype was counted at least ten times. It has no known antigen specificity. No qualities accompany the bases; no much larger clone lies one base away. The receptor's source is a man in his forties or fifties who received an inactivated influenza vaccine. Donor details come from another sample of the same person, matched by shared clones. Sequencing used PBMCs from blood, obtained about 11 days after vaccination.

The base sequence is TGTGCCAGCAGCTTAGTGGGGGCGGTAAACGAAAAACTGTTTTTT. The translation is CASSLVGAVNEKLFF. The chain is made from TRBV7-2 and TRBJ1-4; a weak D assignment points to TRBD1 (6 bases agree). Trimming costs V 1 base and J 8 bases, and their ends lie 14 bases apart. Per the germline V gene, SGHTA is the CDR1 and FQGNSA is the CDR2. Spanning cysteine to phenylalanine, the CDR3 consists of 15 amino acids. This entry keeps only the CDR3 DNA: 45 bases, framed from base 1.